This T cell receptor beta chain was found in a study of OX40 agonist ivuxolimab in advanced cancers. Looking at the study overall: Patients got intravenous ivuxolimab at 0.01 to 10 mg/kg every 2 weeks. Overall study findings and caveats: Certain nonresponders additionally had low normalized T-cell clonal expansion. It was not determined which antigens were specifically recognized by the peripheral T cells that had undergone clonal expansion. Mean expanded clone counts were higher in CD8+ than CD4+ T cells.

Comment on this clone: As yet, its antigen is unknown.

The CDR3 runs to 15 residues. Germline loops: CDR1 SNHLY, CDR2 FYNNEI. V was trimmed by 6 bases and J by 5 bases, leaving 20 bases between them. Sequencing used immunoSEQ multiplex PCR; TCRdb keeps in-frame clones, though not all of them. The sample carries over 60,000 clones, approximately 81% recorded once. Sequenced material: CD4+ or CD8+ T cells sorted from blood, taken in a trial of the OX40 agonist ivuxolimab. The receptor's source is an adult with an advanced solid tumor such as melanoma, head and neck, liver or kidney cancer. V and J are TRBV2 and TRBJ2-7; D may be TRBD2 (6 bases). Written as DNA, the CDR3 is TGTGCCAGCAGGCGACTAGTTAACGGCCTGGACGAGCAGTACTTC. Translated, it gives CASRRLVNGLDEQYF.